The entry below describes one T cell receptor beta chain. Germline CDR1 and CDR2: SGHVS and FNYEAQ. Between the trimmed V and J ends, which lost 0 bases and 4 bases, there was a span of 9 bases. This CDR3 comprises 15 residues. This table comes from immunoSEQ multiplex PCR, and its TCRdb copy is limited to in-frame clones, with some not included. The table records just over 75,000 clones, 84% of them present only once. This sample is drawn from a study of blood T cell repertoires in COVID-19. Study summary: Samples taken during acute and convalescent COVID-19 were collected in the United States, Italy and Spain.

Sequences were obtained from peripheral blood. This rearrangement joins TRBV7-6 to TRBJ2-2; D possibly corresponds to TRBD1 (6 bases). The TCR originated in a man aged 50-59 years with acute or convalescent COVID-19. CDR3 sequence: CASSLALGGTGELFF. The CDR3 coding sequence is TGTGCCAGCAGCTTAGCTCTAGGGGGCACCGGGGAGCTGTTTTTT.